The T cell receptor (beta chain) under discussion was sequenced for a study of blood T cell repertoires in COVID-19. Study-wide background: The origin of the acute and convalescent COVID-19 samples was the United States, Italy and Spain.

V lost 3 bases to trimming and J lost 14 bases; unmatched junction nucleotides: 4. The CDR3 runs 11 residues. Germline loops: CDR1 SGHKS, CDR2 YYEKEE (reference sequence). The authors' processing: Amplification with reference gene primers provided the estimates of nucleated cell counts. Produced via immunoSEQ multiplex PCR; TCRdb's table is partial and in-frame only. The V and J calls and clone size are taken from that table; D and trimming were inferred from the DNA. This sample carries 100,000 to 150,000 clones, roughly 90% of them seen once, and the ten largest clones take about 2%. The specimen sequenced was peripheral blood. The genes are TRBV5-5 and TRBJ2-1; 8 bases fit TRBD1. The sequence came from a man aged 50-60 years with COVID-19, enrolled during active disease. The CDR3 DNA sequence: TGTGCCAGCAGCTCCAACAGGGGGGAGTTCTTC. This sequence encodes CASSSNRGEFF.